This TCR beta chain was sequenced during a study of low-dose radiotherapy and immunotherapy resistance in tumors. Study overall: Every 2 weeks, cohort 1 got 0.5 Gy, reaching 6.5 Gy to the planning target volume. Treatment consisted of nivolumab 240 mg every two weeks and ipilimumab 1 mg/kg every six weeks, given intravenously to patients.

This clonotype was seen ten or more times. With TRAV- and TRBV-specific primers, first-strand cDNA was made, covering the alpha and beta chains. Over roughly 20 PCR cycles, TCRs were amplified from a constant-region primer and V-primer adapter. One entry per CDR3 protein results from TCRdb running MiXCR on the reads. The table includes about 97,000 distinct CDR3 sequences, roughly 20% detected once. From germline, CDR1 is SGHRS and CDR2 YFSETQ. V trimming: 6 bases; J trimming: 3 bases; junction bases outside the gene matches: 10. The CDR3 runs to 15 residues. As for time point: after trial treatment. Treatment in this sample: LDRT plus nivolumab, ipilimumab, low-dose cyclophosphamide and aspirin (RACIN trial). Treatment combined nivolumab, ipilimumab, aspirin, low-dose cyclophosphamide and low-dose radiotherapy in a dose-escalation trial.

This chain connects TRBV5-1 to TRBJ1-1, with 8 positions matching TRBD1. The starting material was PBMCs, obtained after low-dose radiotherapy plus immunotherapy. This clonotype was sampled from a male donor with prostate cancer. The CDR3 is CASKEQGVWYTEAFF. The CDR3 DNA reads as TGCGCCAGCAAGGAACAGGGGGTTTGGTACACTGAAGCTTTCTTT. The full variable domain, its missing parts supplied by reference TRBV5-1 and TRBJ1-1, is KAGVTQTPRYLIKTRGQQVTLSCSPISGHRSVSWYQQTPGQGLQFLFEYFSETQRNKGNFPGRFSGRQFSNSRSEMNVSTLELGDSALYLCASKEQGVWYTEAFFGQGTRLTVV.